Sequencing of this TCR beta chain was carried out in a study of blood T cells in healthy people across ages (dated by TCRdb to between 2015 and 2016). Broadly, across the study: Template switching captured roughly one uniquely barcoded TCR beta cDNA molecule per two T cells in model experiments. The study measured age-related changes in TCR beta repertoire diversity using deep sequencing normalized with unique cDNA molecular identifiers. Donors were grouped into four age groups: young (average roughly 17 years), middle-aged (about 38), aged (around 56) and long-lived (around 80). To avoid experimental bias, donors of different ages were distributed randomly across sequencing lanes. Two additional independent replicas of 1 million unique cDNA reads from the same blood draw were analyzed for two donors (one aged 18 to 30 and one aged 80 or older).

Donors were 40 or so systemically healthy Caucasian individuals from Russia aged roughly 6 to 90 years. Around 10 milliliters of peripheral blood were collected from each donor into EDTA-treated Vacutainer tubes. Ficoll-Paque density-gradient centrifugation was used to isolate PBMCs, with at least 7 million obtained per sample. Trizol reagent was used to extract total RNA from PBMCs, with at least 5.5 micrograms per sample. Naive CD45RAhigh/CD27high T cell percentages were measured by flow cytometry on a PBMC aliquot from every donor. The protocol used for the library was 5' RACE. The sample was run on an Illumina HiSeq 2500. A second PCR of about 7 to 12 cycles was performed with a sample-barcoded 5' primer and a J-beta primer mix. A template-switch 5' adaptor carrying 12 random nucleotides introduced a unique molecular identifier onto each TCR beta cDNA molecule. Each sample yielded at least 2.5 million CDR3-containing paired-end reads. All of the RNA was converted into first-strand cDNA using the Mint cDNA synthesis kit, with a TRBC-specific oligonucleotide serving as the primer. Following uracil-DNA glycosylase treatment, a first 18-cycle PCR with universal primers M1SS and BC2_uni_R was performed on all cDNA. In the authors' own workflow: For normalization, 1 million high-quality reads were randomly selected from each sample, with every read carrying a distinct molecular identifier. Instead of being binned into consensus sequences, reads that shared molecular identifiers were thrown out. MiTCR, set to a Q25 quality threshold and the strictest error-elimination algorithm, was used for CDR3 identification, clonotype clustering and error correction. A nonparametric unseen species model with Euler transformation was used to estimate lower-bound total TCR beta diversity. The public reads were quality trimmed at Q25 with fastp and then assembled into clones with MiXCR by TCRdb, keeping productive beta chains. Every entry covers one CDR3 protein and lists the most common genes and DNA from its rows. The V and J calls and clone size come from TCRdb's table, not from the authors' own analysis. The table for this sample lists over 1,200,000 distinct CDR3 sequences; approximately 60% of them were counted only once. The ten largest clones take up about 6.7% of the sample.

For this clonotype: Its antigen is not yet known. Within one base of it there is no much larger clone, and no base qualities were kept.

The research as a whole found: Because the CMV infection status of the donors was unknown, age-related changes in expanded clonotypes may potentially have been confounded. The long-lived group showed more naive CD4+ T cells, fewer expanded clones and increased TCR diversity than the aged group, suggesting age selection. A strong correlation was found between observed TCR beta diversity and the percentage of naive T cells measured by flow cytometry. Estimates of total diversity based on one million sequenced T cells were considered lower bounds and underestimates. Because profiling used bulk unsorted PBMCs, naive and antigen-experienced compartments could not be compared conclusively. As age increased, observed TCR beta diversity per million T cells dropped in a roughly linear way, and a significant reduction was already evident by age around 41.

The sample was blood. The TCR comes from a man in his late teens or twenties in good health.

The CDR3 sequence is CASSLETGGTGELFF. Read as DNA, the sequence is TGTGCCAGCAGCTTAGAGACAGGGGGGACCGGGGAGCTGTTTTTT. The V and J segments used are TRBV7-6 and TRBJ2-2; 9 central nucleotides agree with TRBD1. CDR1 SGHVS and CDR2 FNYEAQ are derived from the germline V gene. V loses 1 base at its end and J loses 5 bases; junction bases beyond the gene matches: 2. The CDR3 has 15 amino acids, counting the end cysteine and phenylalanine. Of the read, only the CDR3 DNA is kept; its 45 bases are in frame from base 1.